This T cell receptor beta chain comes out of a study of T-cell memory formation after mild COVID-19. Study-wide points: Some SARS-CoV-2-responding clones were already detected in memory before infection. For contracting clones, CD4+ ones sat mainly in CM and EM, CD8+ in EMRA.

This clonotype was detected a few times. Its antigen is currently unknown. TCRdb reprocessed the 5' RACE reads via MiXCR and lists one record per CDR3 protein. In the table there are some 440,000 distinct CDR3 sequences, around a quarter of which are singletons. Germline loops: CDR1 GTSNPN, CDR2 SVGIG (reference sequence). The CDR3 loop spans 14 amino acids. The V end was cut by 6 bases, the J end by 2 bases, with 15 bases between. Sequenced material: PBMCs or a T cell subset sorted from them (not recorded which). V gene TRBV30 combines with J gene TRBJ2-3, with D possibly being TRBD2 (6 bases). The receptor was isolated from an adult woman who had mild COVID-19 (a few samples of this study predate the infection). Cell type and time point are not known. The CDR3 region has the DNA TGTGCCTGTAGGAGGGCTAGTGACACAGATACGCAGTATTTT. Residues: CACRRASDTDTQYF.